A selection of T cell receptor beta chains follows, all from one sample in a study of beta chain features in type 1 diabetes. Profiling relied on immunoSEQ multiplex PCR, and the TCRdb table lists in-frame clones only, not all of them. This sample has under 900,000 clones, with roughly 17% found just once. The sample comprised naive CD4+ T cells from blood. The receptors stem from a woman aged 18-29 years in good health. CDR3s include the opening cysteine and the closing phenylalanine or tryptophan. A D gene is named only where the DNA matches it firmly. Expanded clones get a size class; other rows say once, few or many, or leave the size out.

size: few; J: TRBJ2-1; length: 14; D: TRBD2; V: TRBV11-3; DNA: TGTGCCAGCAGCCCCAGCGGGAGGGACAATGAGCAGTTCTTC; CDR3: CASSPSGRDNEQFF
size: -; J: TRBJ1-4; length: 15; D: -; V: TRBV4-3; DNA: TGCGCCAGCAGCCACCGCTCAGGGAATAATGAAAAACTGTTTTTT; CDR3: CASSHRSGNNEKLFF
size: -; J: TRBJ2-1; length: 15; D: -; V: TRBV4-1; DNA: TGCGCCAGCAGCCAAGGGGGGGACGAATACAATGAGCAGTTCTTC; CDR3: CASSQGGDEYNEQFF
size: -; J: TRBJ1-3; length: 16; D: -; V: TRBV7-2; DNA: TGTGCCAGCAGCTTGCAGGCCCCGGGCTCTGGAAACACCATATATTTT; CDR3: CASSLQAPGSGNTIYF
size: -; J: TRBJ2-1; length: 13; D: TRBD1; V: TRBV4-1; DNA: TGCGCCAGCAGCCTGCAGGGGGCGAATGAGCAGTTCTTC; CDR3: CASSLQGANEQFF
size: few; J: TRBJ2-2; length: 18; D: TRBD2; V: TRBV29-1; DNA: TGCAGCGTCAAATCCGGGACTAGCGGGACGGCGAACACCGGGGAGCTGTTTTTT; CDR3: CSVKSGTSGTANTGELFF
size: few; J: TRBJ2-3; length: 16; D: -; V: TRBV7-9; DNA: TGTGCCAGCAGCCCCTACGCAGGGGTGATAACAGATACGCAGTATTTT; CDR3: CASSPYAGVITDTQYF
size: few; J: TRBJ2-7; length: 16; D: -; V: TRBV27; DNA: TGTGCCAGCAGCCAGACCCAGGGGAGAAGGGGCTACGAGCAGTACTTC; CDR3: CASSQTQGRRGYEQYF
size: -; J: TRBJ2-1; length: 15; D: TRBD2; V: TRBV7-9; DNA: TGTGCCAGCAGCCCGAGCGGGAGGGCCAACAATGAGCAGTTCTTC; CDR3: CASSPSGRANNEQFF
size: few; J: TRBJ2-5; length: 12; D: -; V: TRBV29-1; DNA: TGCAGCGTTAGGGGGTACCAAGAGACCCAGTACTTC; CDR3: CSVRGYQETQYF
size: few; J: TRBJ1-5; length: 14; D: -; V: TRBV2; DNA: TGTGCCAGCAGTGACCGTGTTTGGGATCAGCCCCAGCATTTT; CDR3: CASSDRVWDQPQHF
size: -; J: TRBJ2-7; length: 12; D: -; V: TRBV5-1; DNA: TGCGCCAGCAGCTTGGTACAGGGCGAGCAGTACTTC; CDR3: CASSLVQGEQYF
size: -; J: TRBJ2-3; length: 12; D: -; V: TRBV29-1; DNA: TGCAGCCCCTATGGCAGCACAGATACGCAGTATTTT; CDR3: CSPYGSTDTQYF
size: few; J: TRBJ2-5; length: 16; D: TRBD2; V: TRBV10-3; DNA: TGTGCCATCAGTGACTTGGGACTAGTTGAGGGGGAGACCCAGTACTTC; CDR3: CAISDLGLVEGETQYF
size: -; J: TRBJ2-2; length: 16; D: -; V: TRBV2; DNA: TGTGCCAGCAGTGATTTGGCGAGCCGGGGCGCCGGGGAGCTGTTTTTT; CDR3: CASSDLASRGAGELFF
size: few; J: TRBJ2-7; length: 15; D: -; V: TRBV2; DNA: TGTGCCAGCAGTGAGGGGAGAAAAAGAGCCACCGAGCAGTACTTC; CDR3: CASSEGRKRATEQYF
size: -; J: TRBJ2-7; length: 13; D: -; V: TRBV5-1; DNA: TGCGCCAGCAGCCTGGAGTGGGGCTACGAGCAGTACTTC; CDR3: CASSLEWGYEQYF
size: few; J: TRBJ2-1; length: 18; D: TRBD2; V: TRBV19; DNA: TGTGCCAGTAGTATAGATCGTGGACTAGTCCCCCGCTACAATGAGCAGTTCTTC; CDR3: CASSIDRGLVPRYNEQFF
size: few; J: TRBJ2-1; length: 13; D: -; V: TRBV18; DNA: TGTGCCAGCTCACCAGACGAGGTCCGGGGGCAGTTCTTC; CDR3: CASSPDEVRGQFF
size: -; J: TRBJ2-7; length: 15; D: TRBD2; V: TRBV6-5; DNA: TGTGCCAGCACTATAACTAGCGGGAGCTCTCACGAGCAGTACTTC; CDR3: CASTITSGSSHEQYF
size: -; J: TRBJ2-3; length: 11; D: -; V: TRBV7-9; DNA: TGTGCCAGCACTACGGAAGATACGCAGTATTTT; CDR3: CASTTEDTQYF
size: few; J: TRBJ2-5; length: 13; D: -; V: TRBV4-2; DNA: TGTGCCAGCAGCCAAGAAGTCCAGGGGACCCAGTACTTC; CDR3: CASSQEVQGTQYF
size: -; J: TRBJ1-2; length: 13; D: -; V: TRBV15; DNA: TGTGCCACCAGCAGAGCCCCTTTCGGAAAGAGCACCTTC; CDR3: CATSRAPFGKSTF
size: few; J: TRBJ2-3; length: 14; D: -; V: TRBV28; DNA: TGTGCCAGCAGTCCCAGCGGGAGCACAGATACGCAGTATTTT; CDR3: CASSPSGSTDTQYF
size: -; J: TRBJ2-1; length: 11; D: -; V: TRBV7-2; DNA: TGTGCCAGCAGCTTAGGCCCTTCGCAGTTCTTC; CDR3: CASSLGPSQFF
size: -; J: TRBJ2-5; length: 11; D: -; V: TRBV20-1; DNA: TGCAGTGCTTTTCGGAGAGAGACCCAGTACTTC; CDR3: CSAFRRETQYF
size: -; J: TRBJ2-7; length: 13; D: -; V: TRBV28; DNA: TGTGCCAGCAGTACCCACAGGGTCCACGAGCAGTACTTC; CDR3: CASSTHRVHEQYF
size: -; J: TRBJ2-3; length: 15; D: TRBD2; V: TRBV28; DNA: TGTGCCAGCGGTACCAGCGGGGCCGGCACAGATACGCAGTATTTT; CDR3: CASGTSGAGTDTQYF
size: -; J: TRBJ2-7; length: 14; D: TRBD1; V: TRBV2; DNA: TGTGCCAGCAGAATGAGAGGGGGCTACTACGAGCAGTACTTC; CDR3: CASRMRGGYYEQYF
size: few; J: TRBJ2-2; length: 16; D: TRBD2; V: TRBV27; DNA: TGTGCCAGCAGTTCGCGGCGGGAGAGTCGAACCGGGGAGCTGTTTTTT; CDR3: CASSSRRESRTGELFF
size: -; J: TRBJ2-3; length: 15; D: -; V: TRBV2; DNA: TGTGCCAGCACTTCGGGGACTTTACGCACAGATACGCAGTATTTT; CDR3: CASTSGTLRTDTQYF
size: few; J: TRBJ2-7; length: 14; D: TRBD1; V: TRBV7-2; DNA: TGTGCCAGCAGGCGACAGGGTTTAGGGTACGAGCAGTACTTC; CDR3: CASRRQGLGYEQYF
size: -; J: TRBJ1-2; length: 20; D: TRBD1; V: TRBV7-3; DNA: TGTGCCAGCAGCTTATCCCGGTACCGGGACAGGGTCCTCGGTTATGGTGGCTACACCTTC; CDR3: CASSLSRYRDRVLGYGGYTF
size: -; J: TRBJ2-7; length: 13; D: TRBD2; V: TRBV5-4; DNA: TGTGCCAGCAGCCTCAAAGCGGGAGACGAGCAGTACTTC; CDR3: CASSLKAGDEQYF
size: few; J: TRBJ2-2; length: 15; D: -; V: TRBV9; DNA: TGTGCCAGCAGCGTAGCTGTTACACTAGGCGGGGAGCTGTTTTTT; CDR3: CASSVAVTLGGELFF
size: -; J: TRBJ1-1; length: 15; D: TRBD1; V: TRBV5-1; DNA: TGCGCCAGCAGCTTGGGGGCCCCGGGACAGGGGGCGGCTTTCTTT; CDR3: CASSLGAPGQGAAFF
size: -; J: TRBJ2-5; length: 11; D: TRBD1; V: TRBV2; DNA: TGTGCCAGCGGGACAGAAGAGACCCAGTACTTC; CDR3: CASGTEETQYF